This T cell receptor beta chain was sequenced during a study of blood T cells in healthy people across ages. Germline assignment: CDR1 LGHNA and CDR2 YSLEER. Trimming cost V 0 bases and J 7 bases; bases outside gene matches: 5. This CDR3 region has 15 residues. A second PCR of 7 to 11 cycles used a sample-barcoded 5' primer and a J-beta primer mix. Using its own MiXCR run on the 5' RACE reads, TCRdb lists one record per CDR3 protein. The table shows 650,000 to 800,000 distinct CDR3 sequences, with 52% occurring only once. The material sequenced was blood. The chain is built from TRBV4-3 and TRBJ1-5, with 8 bases identical to TRBD1. The sequence was collected from a woman aged 80 or older in good health. The CDR3 sequence: CASSQEQGASQPQHF. CDR3 nucleotides: TGCGCCAGCAGCCAAGAGCAGGGGGCGAGCCAGCCCCAGCATTTT.